Listed below are T cell receptor beta chains from one sample, sequenced in a study of metastatic and nonmetastatic thyroid tumors. Using MiXCR, TCRdb reanalyzed the PCR reads. This repertoire shows 23,000 or so clones, about a quarter found once; its top ten account for approximately 20%. Material: blood. The source is a female donor with papillary thyroid cancer or a benign thyroid nodule (not recorded which). Some clones in this sample may be carry-over from other donors' samples. Each CDR3 is given with its conserved first and last residue. Each record gives: V gene, J gene, CDR3 protein.

V gene: TRBV27; J gene: TRBJ1-2; CDR3 protein: CASMGGASYGYTF
V gene: TRBV5-4; J gene: TRBJ2-5; CDR3 protein: CASSLGRGGFQSYQETQYF
V gene: TRBV28; J gene: TRBJ1-5; CDR3 protein: CASSLDVGLGNQPQHF
V gene: TRBV27; J gene: TRBJ2-3; CDR3 protein: CASSLSRLTYTDTQYF
V gene: TRBV19; J gene: TRBJ2-3; CDR3 protein: CASSLGASTHDTQYF
V gene: TRBV5-1; J gene: TRBJ2-6; CDR3 protein: CASSYGQGTLRGSGANVLTF
V gene: TRBV6-5; J gene: TRBJ2-7; CDR3 protein: CASSYGGSTEQYF
V gene: TRBV2; J gene: TRBJ2-3; CDR3 protein: CASRDGTDTQYF
V gene: TRBV4-3; J gene: TRBJ1-1; CDR3 protein: CASSQEWKNTEAFF
V gene: TRBV18; J gene: TRBJ2-1; CDR3 protein: CASSPGVAGDNEQFF
V gene: TRBV24-1; J gene: TRBJ1-5; CDR3 protein: CATSENPTRSGGNQPQHF
V gene: TRBV27; J gene: TRBJ2-7; CDR3 protein: CASSFEGRGIYEQYF
V gene: TRBV20-1; J gene: TRBJ2-5; CDR3 protein: CSARTPGSGGVETQYF
V gene: TRBV11-1; J gene: TRBJ2-3; CDR3 protein: CASSSGGLAGADTQYF
V gene: TRBV7-9; J gene: TRBJ1-1; CDR3 protein: CASSAPGRGHTEAFF
V gene: TRBV7-2; J gene: TRBJ2-1; CDR3 protein: CASSLVATTDTFEQFF
V gene: TRBV20-1; J gene: TRBJ1-6; CDR3 protein: CSARDPRESYNSPLHF
V gene: TRBV6-2/TRBV6-3; J gene: TRBJ1-5; CDR3 protein: CASSYIGTPNQPQHF
V gene: TRBV7-8; J gene: TRBJ1-1; CDR3 protein: CASSLAERTEAFF
V gene: TRBV2; J gene: TRBJ2-1; CDR3 protein: CASRGVLSSSYNEQFF
V gene: TRBV7-8; J gene: TRBJ2-7; CDR3 protein: CASSSSGFYEQYF
V gene: TRBV6-1; J gene: TRBJ2-1; CDR3 protein: CASSVGGSYNEQFF
V gene: TRBV10-3; J gene: TRBJ1-2; CDR3 protein: CAIKRDTNYGYTF
V gene: TRBV5-4; J gene: TRBJ1-1; CDR3 protein: CASSLGSPTRAAMNTEAFF
V gene: TRBV5-6; J gene: TRBJ1-1; CDR3 protein: CASSFLDKRVAEAFF
V gene: TRBV27; J gene: TRBJ2-5; CDR3 protein: CASSPKVGYQETQYF
V gene: TRBV6-2/TRBV6-3; J gene: TRBJ1-1; CDR3 protein: CASRKQGEAFF
V gene: TRBV3-1; J gene: TRBJ1-2; CDR3 protein: CASSQVTDGGYTF
V gene: TRBV14; J gene: TRBJ2-7; CDR3 protein: CASSQLRQGAYEQYF
V gene: TRBV27; J gene: TRBJ1-1; CDR3 protein: CASSATGFIEAFF
V gene: TRBV7-2; J gene: TRBJ1-1; CDR3 protein: CASSWSTETEAFF
V gene: TRBV19; J gene: TRBJ2-1; CDR3 protein: CASTSTTSGARGEQFF
V gene: TRBV4-2; J gene: TRBJ2-7; CDR3 protein: CASSLLTSRTYEQYF
V gene: TRBV6-1; J gene: TRBJ2-1; CDR3 protein: CASGQLTDEQFF
V gene: TRBV9; J gene: TRBJ2-1; CDR3 protein: CASSVRSGGALNEQFF
V gene: TRBV19; J gene: TRBJ2-5; CDR3 protein: CASSMRGQAPETQYF
V gene: TRBV10-3; J gene: TRBJ2-2; CDR3 protein: CAIRGIQGAEGTGELFF
V gene: TRBV5-5; J gene: TRBJ2-1; CDR3 protein: CASRFQLGAIYEQFF
V gene: TRBV30; J gene: TRBJ1-2; CDR3 protein: CAWGKVASGYTF
V gene: TRBV2; J gene: TRBJ2-7; CDR3 protein: CASMGGGYRASYEQYF
V gene: TRBV28; J gene: TRBJ2-7; CDR3 protein: CASIVRDPYEQYF
V gene: TRBV27; J gene: TRBJ1-5; CDR3 protein: CASSFRPRGPQHF
V gene: TRBV5-6; J gene: TRBJ2-5; CDR3 protein: CASSLDGQRNQETHYF
V gene: TRBV27; J gene: TRBJ2-1; CDR3 protein: CASSLLTLAGGGDNEQFF
V gene: TRBV5-6; J gene: TRBJ2-7; CDR3 protein: CASSLYGEQYF
V gene: TRBV11-3; J gene: TRBJ1-2; CDR3 protein: CAISFNSATPYGYTF
V gene: TRBV20-1; J gene: TRBJ2-7; CDR3 protein: CSARPPGTRSYEQYF
V gene: TRBV6-1; J gene: TRBJ2-7; CDR3 protein: CASSEAFELSYEQYF
V gene: TRBV13; J gene: TRBJ2-2; CDR3 protein: CASSGPFIRANTGELFF
V gene: TRBV27; J gene: TRBJ2-7; CDR3 protein: CASSFNTPGPYEQYF
V gene: TRBV20-1; J gene: TRBJ2-4; CDR3 protein: CSASLSGAKNIQYF
V gene: TRBV27; J gene: TRBJ2-1; CDR3 protein: CASSTRGVDEPFF
V gene: TRBV7-2; J gene: TRBJ2-1; CDR3 protein: CASSLTSYNEQFF
V gene: TRBV7-2; J gene: TRBJ1-1; CDR3 protein: CASSQGPGLEAFF
V gene: TRBV6-1; J gene: TRBJ2-7; CDR3 protein: CASSPSRAISYEQYF